Listed below are T cell receptor beta chains from one sample, sequenced in a study of shared clonotypes between healthy human individuals. The assay was immunoSEQ multiplex PCR, and TCRdb's table has in-frame clones only and misses some. The data contain about 2 million clones, roughly 95% of them singletons. The specimen was naive CD8+ T cells sorted from blood. These receptors were obtained from a man between 18 and 35 years old in good health. Each CDR3 is given with its conserved first and last residue. A D gene is named only where the DNA matches it firmly. The listing skips clone size in some rows; elsewhere it reads once, few, many or a size class.

clone size,J gene,D gene,V gene,CDR3 protein,CDR3 DNA
.,TRBJ1-3,.,TRBV7-9,CASGAPPVGMEGNTIYF,TGTGCCAGTGGGGCCCCCCCGGTGGGGATGGAAGGAAACACCATATATTTT
.,TRBJ2-7,.,TRBV7-9,CASSWGDAEQYF,TGTGCCAGCAGCTGGGGGGACGCCGAGCAGTACTTC
.,TRBJ2-1,TRBD2,TRBV4-1,CASSHGLANEQFF,TGCGCCAGCAGTCACGGACTAGCCAATGAGCAGTTCTTC
.,TRBJ1-1,.,TRBV27,CASSFRQYTEAFF,TGTGCCAGCAGTTTTAGACAGTACACTGAAGCTTTCTTT
.,TRBJ2-7,.,TRBV27,CASSHPGGEQYF,TGTGCCAGCAGCCACCCCGGGGGCGAGCAGTACTTC
.,TRBJ2-1,TRBD1,TRBV4-3,CASSQDGQGEYNEQFF,TGCGCCAGCAGCCAAGATGGACAGGGAGAATACAATGAGCAGTTCTTC
.,TRBJ2-7,TRBD2,TRBV11-2,CASIPASGGSYEQYF,TGTGCCAGCATCCCGGCTAGCGGGGGAAGCTACGAGCAGTACTTC
.,TRBJ2-5,.,TRBV30,CAWSALEETQYF,TGTGCCTGGAGTGCCCTGGAAGAGACCCAGTACTTC
.,TRBJ2-1,.,TRBV4-1,CASSQGGEQFF,TGCGCCAGCAGCCAAGGGGGTGAGCAGTTCTTC
.,TRBJ2-7,.,TRBV18,CASSPGGEQYF,TGTGCCAGCTCACCAGGGGGCGAGCAGTACTTC
.,TRBJ1-2,TRBD1,TRBV2,CASSEASTETGAPYGYTF,TGTGCCAGCAGTGAAGCGTCGACTGAGACAGGGGCCCCCTATGGCTACACCTTC
.,TRBJ2-1,.,TRBV27,CASSFQGPYNEQFF,TGTGCCAGCAGTTTCCAGGGGCCCTACAATGAGCAGTTCTTC
.,TRBJ2-7,TRBD1,TRBV27,CASSYGTGEYEQYF,TGTGCCAGCAGTTACGGGACAGGGGAATACGAGCAGTACTTC
once,TRBJ2-7,.,TRBV27,CASGEVGAGYEQYF,TGTGCCAGCGGGGAGGTGGGGGCCGGTTACGAGCAGTACTTC
.,TRBJ2-2,.,TRBV28,CASKWQGGTGELFF,TGTGCCAGCAAGTGGCAGGGGGGCACCGGGGAGCTGTTTTTT
.,TRBJ2-3,.,TRBV13,CASSLRLWDTQYF,TGTGCCAGCAGCTTGCGACTGTGGGATACGCAGTATTTT
.,TRBJ2-3,TRBD2,TRBV7-9,CASSLESSGPSTDTQYF,TGTGCCAGCAGCTTAGAGTCTAGCGGGCCTAGCACAGATACGCAGTATTTT
.,TRBJ1-4,.,TRBV15,CATSRDLLGEKLFF,TGTGCCACCAGCAGAGATCTGTTGGGGGAAAAACTGTTTTTT
.,TRBJ1-1,.,TRBV7-3,CASSVEGITEAFF,TGTGCCAGCAGCGTGGAGGGTATTACTGAAGCTTTCTTT
.,TRBJ2-7,.,TRBV19,CATSLPREGTIEQYF,TGTGCCACTTCACTACCCCGGGAAGGGACGATCGAGCAGTACTTC
once,TRBJ1-2,.,TRBV9,CASSVRGLYTF,TGTGCCAGCAGCGTTAGAGGACTCTACACCTTC
.,TRBJ2-7,TRBD2,TRBV7-6,CASSSLAGAILYEQYF,TGTGCCAGCAGCTCGCTAGCGGGGGCGATCCTCTACGAGCAGTACTTC
.,TRBJ2-7,TRBD1,TRBV2,CASRDREAYEQYF,TGTGCCAGCAGGGACAGGGAGGCCTACGAGCAGTACTTC
.,TRBJ2-7,.,TRBV27,CASSKGGIPSYEQYF,TGTGCCAGCAGTAAGGGCGGGATACCCTCCTACGAGCAGTACTTC
.,TRBJ1-2,.,TRBV13,CASSSGRDYGYTF,TGTGCCAGCAGCTCCGGACGGGACTATGGCTACACCTTC
.,TRBJ2-2,TRBD2,TRBV6-6,CASAWSLAGVNGELFF,TGTGCCAGCGCTTGGTCACTAGCGGGAGTTAACGGGGAGCTGTTTTTT
once,TRBJ2-1,.,TRBV7-2,CASSLAADPYYNEQFF,TGTGCCAGCAGCTTAGCGGCGGACCCTTATTACAATGAGCAGTTCTTC
.,TRBJ2-4,.,TRBV27,CASSSLAKNIQYF,TGTGCCAGCAGCTCCTTAGCCAAAAACATTCAGTACTTC
.,TRBJ2-7,.,TRBV30,CAWSVLGHSYEQYF,TGTGCCTGGAGTGTACTAGGACACTCCTACGAGCAGTACTTC
.,TRBJ2-1,TRBD2,TRBV27,CASSVQGLAVYNEQFF,TGTGCCAGCAGTGTCCAGGGACTAGCGGTCTACAATGAGCAGTTCTTC
.,TRBJ2-3,.,TRBV5-6,CASSLQSGLTQYF,TGTGCCAGCAGCTTGCAGTCGGGGCTTACGCAGTATTTT
.,TRBJ2-7,TRBD2,TRBV25-1,CASSPSGTNEQYF,TGTGCCAGCAGTCCTAGCGGGACAAACGAGCAGTACTTC
.,TRBJ1-2,.,TRBV6-6,CASSYEGGDGYTF,TGTGCCAGCAGTTATGAGGGAGGGGATGGCTACACCTTC
.,TRBJ2-3,TRBD2,TRBV11-2,CASSPEAGGPGDTQYF,TGTGCCAGCAGCCCAGAAGCGGGAGGGCCCGGAGATACGCAGTATTTT
.,TRBJ2-7,.,TRBV7-8,CASSFEGTYEQYF,TGTGCCAGCAGCTTTGAAGGAACCTACGAGCAGTACTTC
.,TRBJ1-1,.,TRBV2,CASSEIQRSAEAFF,TGTGCCAGCAGTGAAATACAGAGAAGCGCTGAAGCTTTCTTT
.,TRBJ2-7,TRBD1,TRBV25-1,CASSDWDRGDEQYF,TGTGCCAGCAGTGATTGGGACAGGGGAGACGAGCAGTACTTC
.,TRBJ2-1,.,TRBV4-2,CASSQEQAGSYNEQFF,TGTGCCAGCAGCCAAGAGCAGGCGGGCTCCTACAATGAGCAGTTCTTC
.,TRBJ2-5,.,TRBV7-9,CASSLASGLAGETQYF,TGTGCCAGCAGCTTAGCGTCGGGCCTCGCTGGGGAGACCCAGTACTTC